The 30 T cell receptor beta chains below all came from one sample that was sequenced in a study of blood T cell repertoires in COVID-19. This table comes from immunoSEQ multiplex PCR, and its TCRdb copy is limited to in-frame clones, with some not included. The sample contains 310,000 or so clones, about 93% of which appear only once. Material: PBMCs or T cells enriched from blood (not recorded which). The receptors stem from a woman aged 30 to 39 who had recovered from COVID-19.

V gene TRBV6-2 or TRBV6-3 combines with J gene TRBJ2-7; 8 positions agree with TRBD2. The CDR3 loop spans 21 amino acids. Germline V lookup: CDR1 MNHEY, CDR2 SVGEGT. V shed 2 bases, J shed 2 bases, and the junction held 23 bases outside the gene matches. For the CDR3, the DNA is TGTGCCAGCAGTTACCCGCGGTTTAGTAGCGGGACCTCGAAGAGTGCCTACGAGCAGTACTTC. Residues: CASSYPRFSSGTSKSAYEQYF.

CDR3 in amino acids: CASSPGQYSNQPQHF. The CDR3 nucleotides read TGTGCCAGCAGCCCGGGACAATATAGCAATCAGCCCCAGCATTTT. The chain carries TRBV3-1 (or the pseudogene TRBV3-2) and TRBJ1-5; D may be TRBD1 (6 bases). The germline CDR1 and CDR2 sequences are LGHDT and YNNKEL (reference sequence). The CDR3 sequence is 15 residues long. The V and J ends lost 4 bases and 0 bases respectively, with 10 bases between them.

The rearrangement uses TRBV5-6 and TRBJ2-7, with a tentative D call TRBD1 (6 bases). Trimming removed 2 bases at V and 4 bases at J, with 10 bases between. This CDR3 has 13 amino acids. The germline gives CDR1 SGHDT, CDR2 YYEEEE. CDR3 amino acids: CASSFGRGYEQYF. CDR3 coding DNA: TGTGCCAGCAGCTTCGGCAGGGGTTACGAGCAGTACTTC.

J is TRBJ2-7 and V is TRBV12-3 or TRBV12-4; D is ambiguous. Trimming left V 1 base short and J 8 bases short, with 6 bases between. The CDR3 consists of 11 residues. Written as DNA, the CDR3 is TGTGCCAGCAGTTTAGGGTACAAGCAGTACTTC. Translated, it gives CASSLGYKQYF.

This chain uses TRBV27 with TRBJ1-6, with D possibly TRBD1 on 6 matching bases. The CDR3 is 18 residues long. Trimming stripped 5 bases from V and 1 base from J, with 18 bases between. Germline V gene sequence: CDR1 MNHEY, CDR2 SMNVEV (reference sequence). Here the CDR3 reads CASSQLFDRFSYNSPLHF. CDR3 sequence (DNA): TGTGCCAGCAGTCAACTCTTCGACAGGTTTTCCTATAATTCACCCCTCCACTTT.

The V call is TRBV3-1 (or the pseudogene TRBV3-2), the J call TRBJ1-2; D is undetermined. The CDR3 length is 12 residues. The germline V gene encodes CDR1 LGHDT and CDR2 YNNKEL (reference sequence). V dropped 0 bases and J dropped 8 bases, with 7 bases sitting between them. DNA of the CDR3: TGTGCCAGCAGCCAAGATGGGCAGGGCTACACCTTC. Protein: CASSQDGQGYTF.

This chain joins TRBV13 and TRBJ2-1, with 12 bases lining up with TRBD2. The CDR3 spans 14 residues. J gave up 10 bases and V 3 bases, and 4 bases lay outside the gene matches. CDR1 PRHDT and CDR2 FYEKMQ come from the germline V gene (reference sequence). The CDR3 DNA is TGTGCCAGCAGCTTGCGACTAGCGGGAGTGGAGCAGTTCTTC. Translation: CASSLRLAGVEQFF.

V is TRBV19 and J is TRBJ2-7; the D gene is possibly TRBD2 (6 bases). Trimming stripped 3 bases from V and 7 bases from J, with 13 bases between. CDR1 is LNHDA, CDR2 SQIVND, per germline (reference sequence). This CDR3 is 13 amino acids long. The CDR3 sequence is CASSMEAGGEQYF. The CDR3 nucleotides read TGTGCCAGTAGTATGGAAGCAGGAGGGGAGCAGTACTTC. The complete variable domain, with remaining parts taken from reference TRBV19 and TRBJ2-7, reads DGGITQSPKYLFRKEGQNVTLSCEQNLNHDAMYWYRQDPGQGLRLIYYSQIVNDFQKGDIAEGYSVSREKKESFPLTVTSAQKNPTAFYLCASSMEAGGEQYFGPGTRLTVT.

This chain joins TRBV4-1 and TRBJ1-6; D unclear. This CDR3 is 18 amino acids long. Germline CDR1 and CDR2: MGHRA and YSYEKL. V was trimmed by 1 base and J by 5 bases, leaving 18 bases between them. The CDR3, as DNA: TGCGCCAGCAGCCAAGGAGAAGGTTCGGGAGCCAATAATTCACCCCTCCACTTT. Translated: CASSQGEGSGANNSPLHF.

V gene TRBV30 combines with J gene TRBJ1-2; D uncertain. In germline, CDR1 is GTSNPN, CDR2 SVGIG (reference sequence). The CDR3 is made up of 15 amino acids. V was cut by 1 base and J by 3 bases, with 15 bases left in between. This CDR3 is CAWSGVGGRDYGYTF. In nucleotides, the CDR3 is TGTGCCTGGAGTGGGGTGGGAGGTCGCGACTATGGCTACACCTTC.

The chain combines TRBV9 with TRBJ1-2; D is ambiguous. Germline assignment: CDR1 SGDLS and CDR2 YYNGEE. The CDR3 spans 16 residues. Trimming shortened V by 0 bases and J by 4 bases, and 16 bases separated the two germline ends. CDR3 nucleotide sequence: TGTGCCAGCAGCGTAGAAAGCAACCCCCGGAGCTATGGCTACACCTTC. Protein: CASSVESNPRSYGYTF.

This chain connects TRBV5-4 to TRBJ1-3; the D gene is possibly TRBD1 (5 bases). Germline lookup yields CDR1 SGHNT and CDR2 YYREEE (reference sequence). The CDR3 loop spans 16 amino acids. V shed 0 bases and J shed 4 bases, with 14 bases lying between them. The CDR3 coding sequence is TGTGCCAGCAGCTTGGCCGGAGGGCAGGGAGGAAACACCATATATTTT. As protein: CASSLAGGQGGNTIYF.

This sequence joins TRBV28 and TRBJ2-7; 8 nucleotides line up with TRBD2. Germline-derived CDR1 and CDR2 are MDHEN and SYDVKM. The V and J ends lost 6 bases and 0 bases, in that order; junction bases with no gene match: 13. The CDR3 extends over 17 amino acids. The CDR3 loop reads CASSRVRTSRSSYEQYF. CDR3 nucleotides: TGTGCCAGCAGCCGGGTTAGGACTAGCCGAAGCTCCTACGAGCAGTACTTC.

This chain connects TRBV5-4 to TRBJ2-7, with TRBD2 matching 8 bases. V gave up 1 base and J gave up 6 bases; unmatched junction bases: 6. Looked up from germline, CDR1 is SGHNT and CDR2 is YYREEE (reference sequence). CDR3 length equals 14 residues. As DNA, the CDR3 is TGTGCCAGCAGCTTGAGCGGGAGTCGGCGCGAGCAGTACTTC. Translation: CASSLSGSRREQYF.

The rearrangement joins TRBV30 to TRBJ2-7, with 10 bases aligning to TRBD2. The CDR3 length is 16 residues. With V trimmed by 1 base and J by 4 bases, 10 bases remained unmatched. The V gene's germline CDR1 is GTSNPN and CDR2 SVGIG (reference sequence). CDR3 loop: CAWSDITSSGSYEQYF. The CDR3 DNA follows: TGTGCCTGGAGTGACATTACTTCTAGCGGGAGTTACGAGCAGTACTTC.

The V and J genes are TRBV19 and TRBJ1-4, with D unresolved. The germline CDR1 and CDR2 sequences are LNHDA and SQIVND (reference sequence). V was shortened by 3 bases and J by 6 bases, with 8 bases between the two germline ends. The CDR3 sequence is 13 residues long. CDR3 in amino acids: CASSIEGYEKLFF. The DNA for the CDR3 is TGTGCCAGTAGTATCGAGGGTTATGAAAAACTGTTTTTT.

The chain is built from TRBV5-1 and TRBJ1-4, with D uncertain. The CDR3 is 15 amino acids. V lost 0 bases and J 5 bases, leaving 11 bases between the germline ends. Germline CDR1 reads SGHRS; CDR2 reads YFSETQ. CDR3 residues: CASSLESGGNEKLFF. CDR3 sequence (DNA): TGCGCCAGCAGCTTGGAGTCAGGAGGAAATGAAAAACTGTTTTTT.

Remarks on this clone: This same CDR3 is encoded by further DNA sequences in the sample. The chain uses TRBV14 and TRBJ2-7; 7 bases match TRBD1. Per germline, CDR1 SGHDN and CDR2 FVKESK. The CDR3 contains 15 residues. V shed 5 bases, J shed 0 bases, and the junction held 7 bases outside the gene matches. CDR3 loop: CASSLRQGISYEQYF. Here the CDR3 DNA reads TGTGCCAGCAGCTTGAGACAGGGAATCTCCTACGAGCAGTACTTC.

The rearrangement links TRBV24-1 to TRBJ2-7; D might be TRBD2 (5 bases). Germline CDR1 and CDR2: KGHDR and SFDVKD. This CDR3 is built from 13 residues. The germline V and J ends were trimmed by 0 bases and 7 bases, with 9 bases remaining between them. The CDR3 coding sequence is TGTGCCACCAGTGATTTGACGGGGAGTGAGCAGTACTTC. It codes for CATSDLTGSEQYF.

The V and J genes are TRBV28 and TRBJ1-1; possible D gene TRBD1, 5 bases. Germline CDR1 is MDHEN and CDR2 is SYDVKM. Trimming took off 2 bases at V and 4 bases at J, with 8 bases between the two ends. The CDR3 consists of 13 residues. CDR3 coding DNA: TGTGCCAGCAGTTTAGGGGCAGCCACTGAAGCTTTCTTT. It specifies CASSLGAATEAFF. Based on the CDR3 plus reference TRBV28 and TRBJ1-1, the full variable domain is DVKVTQSSRYLVKRTGEKVFLECVQDMDHENMFWYRQDPGLGLRLIYFSYDVKMKEKGDIPEGYSVSREKKERFSLILESASTNQTSMYLCASSLGAATEAFFGQGTRLTVV.

The V call is TRBV10-3, the J call TRBJ2-1; 10 bases match TRBD2. With 11 bases clipped from V and 8 bases from J, the junction kept 9 bases outside the gene matches. Germline V gene lookup returns CDR1 ENHRY and CDR2 SYGVKD. There are 13 residues in the CDR3. DNA of the CDR3: TGTGCCGCCAGCGGGAGGGCTGGAGATGAGCAGTTCTTC. It codes for CAASGRAGDEQFF.

The chain employs TRBV6-2 or TRBV6-3 and TRBJ1-2; 7 positions match TRBD1. Germline values: CDR1 MNHEY, CDR2 SVGEGT. The V segment lost 0 bases and the J segment 2 bases; nucleotides outside the gene matches: 15. CDR3 length: 19 amino acids. CDR3 in DNA: TGTGCCAGCAGTTACTCGATAATTAGTTTGAGGGGACAGAACTATGGCTACACCTTC. Translating gives CASSYSIISLRGQNYGYTF.

This clone was detected only once. The chain combines TRBV30 with TRBJ2-2; 9 nucleotides line up with TRBD1. CDR1 is GTSNPN, CDR2 SVGIG, per germline (reference sequence). CDR3 size: 13 residues. The ends lost 3 bases at V and 6 bases at J; junction bases unmatched: 2. The chain's CDR3 is CAWSRQGAGELFF. For the CDR3, the DNA is TGTGCCTGGAGCCGACAGGGGGCCGGGGAGCTGTTTTTT.

J is TRBJ2-1 and V is TRBV27, with 9 bases lining up with TRBD1. Trimming cost V 6 bases and J 5 bases; bases outside gene matches: 5. Germline V lookup: CDR1 MNHEY, CDR2 SMNVEV (reference sequence). The CDR3 extends over 14 amino acids. CDR3 DNA sequence: TGTGCCAGCAGGGCCCGGGACAGGGACAATGAGCAGTTCTTC. Translated: CASRARDRDNEQFF.

This sequence joins TRBV19 and TRBJ2-7; 11 nucleotides align to TRBD1. The CDR3 has 16 residues. Per the germline V gene, CDR1 is LNHDA and CDR2 is SQIVND (reference sequence). J lost 7 bases, V lost 10 bases, and 18 bases had no gene match. The CDR3 nucleotides are TGTGCCACCTCCCCTTCCGGGGGGACAGGGGGTATGGAGCAGTACTTC. The encoded protein is CATSPSGGTGGMEQYF.

This chain links TRBV10-3 with TRBJ2-5, with D perhaps TRBD2 (5 bases). There are 15 residues in the CDR3. Deletions cut 0 bases from V and 5 bases from J, with 13 bases between. Germline CDR1 reads ENHRY; CDR2 reads SYGVKD. CDR3: CAISESGLLGETQYF. CDR3 coding DNA: TGTGCCATCAGTGAGTCTGGACTCCTAGGGGAGACCCAGTACTTC.

The chain uses TRBV2 and TRBJ2-1; TRBD2 aligns across 11 bases. This CDR3 region has 14 residues. V lost 11 bases to trimming and J lost 4 bases; unmatched junction nucleotides: 7. CDR1 SNHLY and CDR2 FYNNEI come from the germline V gene. The CDR3 loop is CASSGTSGYNEQFF. CDR3 in DNA: TGTGCCTCCTCAGGGACTAGCGGTTACAATGAGCAGTTCTTC.

This chain links TRBV7-3 with TRBJ2-3, with 7 bases lining up with TRBD2. CDR1 SGHTA and CDR2 FQGTGA come from the germline V gene. There are 14 residues in the CDR3. V was pared by 4 bases and J by 5 bases, with 6 bases of the junction left unmatched. CDR3 nucleotide sequence: TGTGCCAGCAGCTCCCGTCCGGGAGGAGATACGCAGTATTTT. Translation: CASSSRPGGDTQYF.

In nucleotides, the CDR3 is TGTGCCAGCAGCCGGCACGGGGACAGGCCCTCCTACGAGCAGTACTTC. Translating it yields CASSRHGDRPSYEQYF. The chain carries TRBV11-3 and TRBJ2-7; TRBD1 aligns across 8 bases. This CDR3 is 16 amino acids long. Germline assignment: CDR1 SGHNT and CDR2 YENEEA. V shed 5 bases and J 0 bases; nucleotides not matched to a gene: 9.

CDR3 sequence reads: CASSVKTGGSGNTIYF. In DNA form, the CDR3 reads TGTGCCAGCAGCGTAAAGACAGGGGGCTCTGGAAACACCATATATTTT. V gene TRBV9 combines with J gene TRBJ1-3; TRBD1 matches at 9 bases. Trimming cost V 1 base and J 0 bases; bases outside gene matches: 2. In germline, CDR1 is SGDLS, CDR2 YYNGEE. The CDR3 loop spans 16 amino acids.